This note documents a single T cell receptor (beta chain) sequence. Its antigen specificity is not known. Per-nucleotide qualities are absent, and no much larger clonotype sits a single base away. The cohort comprised 550 to 700 healthy bone marrow donors. At the time of sampling, every cohort member was nominally healthy, though immune exposures that went unrecorded were likely present. The donor was CMV seropositive and belonged to the group of about 290 seropositive cohort members. A peripheral blood sample was collected from each donor, and TCR beta sequencing was performed on peripheral blood mononuclear cells. The Qiagen DNeasy Blood Extraction Kit was used to extract genomic DNA from the blood cell samples. Clipping removes 11 bases from V and 7 bases from J, with 15 as the unmatched junction base count. CDR1 is given as SNHLY and CDR2 as FYNNEI, both from the germline V gene. The CDR3 runs 15 residues from the cysteine to the phenylalanine. The entry retains the CDR3 DNA only, 45 bases that are in frame from base 1.

The receptor library was made with the immunoSEQ multiplex PCR assay. The multiplex PCR relied on a mix of 60 forward primers for TCR Vbeta segments and 13 reverse primers for TCR Jbeta segments. A multiplex PCR assay on genomic DNA amplified the CDR3 region of rearranged TCR beta genes. On the Illumina HiSeq System, the amplified TCR beta libraries were sequenced as 87-base-pair reads. The authors' pipeline ran thus. A later analysis tallied 80 million to 95 million unique TCR beta chains across the 666 repertoires, and some 10 million of those chains were shared by two or more donors. A nearest-neighbor algorithm error-corrected the raw reads and collapsed the reads into unique sequences, merging closely related sequences to remove PCR and sequencing errors. CDR3 sequences were aligned to IMGT reference sequences to assign V, D and J gene segments. For a sequence to be retained, at least a six-nucleotide match to both a V gene segment and a J gene segment was required. A rearrangement was called productive if the CDR3 had no stop codons and remained in frame with V and J, and every other rearrangement was called non-productive. CDR3 was defined by IMGT convention, running from the second conserved V-encoded cysteine to the conserved J-encoded phenylalanine. The earlier analysis of about 500 of the donors excluded sequences that lacked an unambiguous match to a single V gene segment. An earlier analysis of 587 of the donors called V segments functional above 56.7% productive rearrangements and segregating when the between-donor standard deviation exceeded 5%. To diagnose cytomegalovirus status from the catalog of TCR beta chain sequences, a statistical classification framework was built. V and J gene assignment, in a later analysis, came from comparing TCR nucleotide sequences with IMGT/GENE-DB human TR gene sequences. A later analysis assigned CDR3 sequences and most-parsimonious VDJ recombination scenarios with the TCRdist pipeline. In a later analysis, every TCR beta chain was defined by the combination of its CDR3 amino acid sequence and its V-gene family, and reads without a unique V-gene family were dropped. As a way to deal with suspected cross-contamination and a sequencing artifact, a later analysis dropped over 550 nucleotide sequences that were highly shared and had low generation probability. A later analysis calculated a clonal expansion index for each public chain from normalized within-repertoire ranks of inferred template counts. A later analysis computed generation probabilities with a VDJ recombination model fitted to out-of-frame rearrangements, and checked the results against IGoR. Hypergeometric tests were used in a later analysis to score TCR-TCR, TCR-HLA and TCR-CMV co-occurrence, with a repertoire-size bias correction applied to the TCR pairs. A later analysis estimated false discovery rates by permuting HLA or CMV assignments 20 times. In a later analysis, co-occurring TCRs were grouped with DBSCAN, and TCRdist sequence similarity was added when clustering was performed within HLA-allele-positive subsets. Co-occurrence clustering excluded repertoires with fewer than 30,000 or more than 120,000 public chains, plus five with anomalous nucleotide sharing. Drawn from immuneACCESS, this table holds only the in-frame rearrangements with V and J called that TCRdb kept. Clones are partly lost; checked studies trace under half to an unresolved V gene and leave the rest unexplained. V, J and clone size are those of that table, while D and trimming were read from the DNA. Here the sample has 50,000 or so clones; more than 60% occur a single time. The leading ten clones occupy approximately 2.7% of the sample.

This record belongs to a study of cytomegalovirus exposure and HLA in healthy donors listed by TCRdb under 2017. Background for the entire study: An earlier analysis of roughly 610 of the donors reported about 260 Gb of sequence data and approximately 120 million unique TCR beta sequences obtained from roughly 180 million T cells. Both class I and class II loci were covered by HLA typing, at four-digit resolution. Typing coverage varied by locus: about 620-630 donors for A, B, C, DRB1 and DQB1; some 520 for DQA1; about 570 for DPA1; roughly 470 for DPB1. Across 398 genotyped donors of the cohort, an average of about 240,000 unique TCR beta nucleotide sequences per donor were sequenced, and roughly 20% of those sequences were non-productive. Roughly 5 DR-DQ haplotypes were handled as single units for association and clustering because linkage in the cohort was strong. Donor age, sex, ethnicity and CMV serostatus were compiled together with the repertoire data. The study used immunosequencing to profile the T cell repertoires of several hundred subjects and linked those repertoires to cytomegalovirus serostatus. Rather than drawing on any new phenotypic data, the later analysis identified candidate immune exposures from TCR beta sequences and the way those sequences occurred across donors. The study combined high-throughput TCR immunosequencing, statistical association of individual TCRs with disease status, and machine learning to predict cytomegalovirus infection status. The study aimed to test whether signatures of past pathogen exposure could be identified by cataloging public T cell receptors. Approximately 310 gigabases of sequencing data and tens of millions of unique TCR sequences were included in an early release covering 500 to 750 HLA-typed donors. The genetic ancestry cluster associated with self-reported Caucasian donors included roughly 84% of the roughly 390 genotyped donors. Besides the first cohort of 550 to 750 subjects, a separate validation cohort made up of over a hundred different subjects was used. A later genetic analysis used genome-wide SNP genotypes for about 65% of the 666 donors, treating that subset as a discovery cohort. All discovery cohort repertoires had been generated on a single sequencing platform. An earlier analysis of around 540 of the donors applied high-throughput TCR beta sequencing to assess whether each TCR beta V gene segment acted as functional or pseudogenic. A later analysis re-examined previously published TCR beta repertoires from 600 to 700 donors and added high-resolution HLA genotyping to investigate patterns of TCR occurrence.

The full study reports these points: Because some donors lacked HLA typing at each locus, the association tests relied only on the typed subset. Several of the top co-occurrence clusters appeared to be linked to parvovirus B19, influenza, CMV and Epstein-Barr virus, according to a later analysis. Across donors, most TCR sequences were observed very rarely, whereas some public TCRs were present in many individuals. In an earlier analysis of fewer than 750 of the donors, most TCR beta V segments were observed in productive rearrangements about 90% or about 30% of the time, broadly matching IMGT annotations. A further reported finding was that TCR beta sequences accurately predicted the HLA-A and HLA-B alleles for most subjects in the first cohort. Because the 87-base-pair reads could not distinguish some IMGT-functional V segments, including TRBV6-2 and TRBV6-3, those segments were excluded. In the study, approximately 160 TCR beta chains were listed as associated with cytomegalovirus. In both the original and validation cohorts, the classifier was reported to diagnose cytomegalovirus status with high specificity and sensitivity. A later analysis associated around 16,000 TCR beta sequences with specific HLA alleles at a false discovery rate of 0.05. This cohort had only TCR beta chains sequenced, and the lack of alpha or paired-chain data limited which features could be detected. A later genetic analysis associated a missense DCLRE1C variant with V-gene and J-gene trimming of TCR beta chains, and an independent cohort replicated the association. A later analysis found that HLA-associated TCR beta chains were more clonally expanded and had lower generation probabilities than equally common non-associated chains. When HLA alleles, especially DR and DQ, strongly co-occurred, attributing TCR associations to individual alleles was difficult. According to the authors, the approach could potentially be generalized to other disease states and immunological phenotypes. In vitro tests confirmed that a few of the cytomegalovirus-associated TCR beta chains recognize cytomegalovirus antigens. In a later genetic analysis, fewer N-insertions in productive TCRs were reported among donors in an Asian-associated ancestry cluster than the roughly 700-donor mean. The only immune exposure information available for the cohort was CMV serostatus. A later analysis found that most CMV-associated TCR beta chains appeared HLA-restricted, with HLA associations seemingly driven largely by CMV exposure. Correlated functional status among segregating V segments might reflect linkage disequilibrium, but an unknown experimental factor could not be ruled out. A later analysis found that TCR association rates varied across HLA loci, with DRB1 alleles showing the most associated TCRs and HLA-C alleles the fewest. Roughly uniform sequencing depth across donors was assumed in presence/absence analyses, although this assumption may not hold. About 17 rarely observed V segments, including chromosome 9 orphons, were excluded from the earlier analysis of about 600 of the donors because counts were too low. A cluster of highly shared sequence variants was judged likely to be a technical artifact of the sequencing pipeline.

The chain employs TRBV2 and TRBJ1-1; the central 11 bases match TRBD1. This TCR derives from a woman between 35 and 50 years old in good health and CMV-seropositive. The sample comprised PBMCs. The CDR3 region: CAGRPDRGRPVEAFF. The bases read TGTGCCGGAAGACCGGACAGGGGGCGTCCGGTTGAAGCTTTCTTT.